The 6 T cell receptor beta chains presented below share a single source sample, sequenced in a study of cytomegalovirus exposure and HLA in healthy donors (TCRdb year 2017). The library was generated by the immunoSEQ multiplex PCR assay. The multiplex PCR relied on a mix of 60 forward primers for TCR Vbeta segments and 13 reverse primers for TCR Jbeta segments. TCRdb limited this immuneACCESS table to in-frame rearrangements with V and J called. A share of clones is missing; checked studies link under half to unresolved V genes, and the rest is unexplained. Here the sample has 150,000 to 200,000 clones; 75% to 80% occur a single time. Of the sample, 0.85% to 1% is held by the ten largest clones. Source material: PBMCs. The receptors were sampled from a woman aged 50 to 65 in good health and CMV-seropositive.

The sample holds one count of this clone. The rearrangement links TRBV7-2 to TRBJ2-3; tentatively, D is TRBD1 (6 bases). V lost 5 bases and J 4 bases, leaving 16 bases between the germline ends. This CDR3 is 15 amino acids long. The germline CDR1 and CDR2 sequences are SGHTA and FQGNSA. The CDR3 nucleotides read TGTGCCAGCAGCGCGCGTGGGGGCACCGCAGATACGCAGTATTTT. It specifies CASSARGGTADTQYF.

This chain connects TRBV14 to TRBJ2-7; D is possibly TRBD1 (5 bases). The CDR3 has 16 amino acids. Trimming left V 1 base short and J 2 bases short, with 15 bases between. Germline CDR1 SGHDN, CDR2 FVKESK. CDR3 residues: CASSQGWKGNPYEQYF. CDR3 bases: TGTGCCAGCAGCCAAGGGTGGAAGGGGAACCCCTACGAGCAGTACTTC.

The CDR3 spells CASSQYGQGGTEAFF. As DNA, the CDR3 is TGTGCCAGCAGCCAATACGGACAGGGGGGGACTGAAGCTTTCTTT. V and J are TRBV4-2 and TRBJ1-1; 10 bases are shared with TRBD1. Germline V CDR1 and CDR2: LGHNA, YNFKEQ. V lost 2 bases to trimming and J lost 5 bases; unmatched junction nucleotides: 5. CDR3 length: 15 amino acids.

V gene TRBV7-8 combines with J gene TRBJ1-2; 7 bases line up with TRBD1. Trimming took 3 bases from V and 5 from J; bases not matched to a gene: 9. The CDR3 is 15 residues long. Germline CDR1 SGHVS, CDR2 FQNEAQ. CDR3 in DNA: TGTGCCAGCAGCTTCTACCGGGACAGCAAATATGGCTACACCTTC. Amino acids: CASSFYRDSKYGYTF.

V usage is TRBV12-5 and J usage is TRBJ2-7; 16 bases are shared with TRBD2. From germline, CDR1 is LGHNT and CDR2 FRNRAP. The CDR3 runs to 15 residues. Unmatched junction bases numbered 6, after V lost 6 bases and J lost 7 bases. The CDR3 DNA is TGTGCTAGTGGACCGGGACTAGCGGGAGGGGATGAGCAGTACTTC. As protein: CASGPGLAGGDEQYF.

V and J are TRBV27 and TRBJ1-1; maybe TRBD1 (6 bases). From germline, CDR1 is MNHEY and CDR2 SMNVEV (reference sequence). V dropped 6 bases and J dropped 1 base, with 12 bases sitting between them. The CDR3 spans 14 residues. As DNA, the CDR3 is TGTGCCAGCAGGGGGGGGCAGACGAACACTGAAGCTTTCTTT. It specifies CASRGGQTNTEAFF.